Presented here are 24 T cell receptor beta chains from one specimen sequenced in a study of T-cell reconstitution after alpha-beta-depleted transplantation in children. Unique molecular identifiers were incorporated into the prepared TCRbeta library. A single record per CDR3 protein comes from TCRdb applying MiXCR to the PCR reads. Seen here are 800,000 to 1,000,000 distinct CDR3 sequences, roughly 29% observed once, and the top ten hold more than 25%. The sample was PBMCs, mostly from graft donor cells, taken 360 days after TCRalphabeta/CD19-depleted stem cell transplant. Source of these receptors: a boy under two years old who had a stem cell transplant for SCID, so the T cells may come from the graft donor.

This clonotype came up a few times. V usage is TRBV7-3 and J usage is TRBJ2-3, with D possibly being TRBD1 or TRBD2 (5 bases each). V dropped 4 bases and J dropped 2 bases, with 13 bases sitting between them. This CDR3 has 15 amino acids. Germline lookup yields CDR1 SGHTA and CDR2 FQGTGA. The CDR3 DNA follows: TGTGCCAGCAGCTCTCGAGGGGCCCTCACAGATACGCAGTATTTT. This encodes CASSSRGALTDTQYF.

This clonotype was detected only a few times. The gene calls are TRBV5-1 and TRBJ1-5; 8 bases match TRBD1. The germline V gene has CDR1 SGHRS and CDR2 YFSETQ. This CDR3 is 16 amino acids long. V lost 0 bases, J lost 2 bases, and 4 bases stayed unmatched. The DNA of the CDR3 is TGCGCCAGCAGCTTGGACGGACAGGGCGGCAATCAGCCCCAGCATTTT. Residues: CASSLDGQGGNQPQHF.

The chain is built from TRBV19 and TRBJ2-1; D is unresolved. This CDR3 region has 9 residues. The germline V gene has CDR1 LNHDA and CDR2 SQIVND (reference sequence). V shed 7 bases and J shed 10 bases, with 5 bases lying between them. The CDR3 nucleotides are TGTGCCAGTACAGTGGAGCAGTTCTTC. Protein sequence: CASTVEQFF.

The rearrangement links TRBV15 to TRBJ2-2; D uncertain. The CDR3 sequence is 17 residues long. The V end lost 5 bases, the J end lost 0 bases, and 16 bases lay between the germline ends. Per germline, CDR1 LNHNV and CDR2 YYDKDF (reference sequence). In DNA form, the CDR3 reads TGTGCCACCAGCCAAGGTCAGGTCAGAACGAACACCGGGGAGCTGTTTTTT. Encoded protein: CATSQGQVRTNTGELFF.

The chain carries TRBV5-1 and TRBJ2-3; D may be TRBD1 or TRBD2 (5 bases each). This CDR3 is built from 12 residues. Looked up from germline, CDR1 is SGHRS and CDR2 is YFSETQ. V lost 7 bases and J 2 bases, leaving 8 bases between the germline ends. CDR3 sequence: CASFGATDTQYF. The CDR3 DNA reads TGCGCCAGCTTCGGGGCCACAGATACGCAGTATTTT.

This clonotype was picked up a small number of times. The junction departs from the called germline gene at one end, perhaps through a read error. V and J are TRBV6-5 and TRBJ1-2, with D possibly matching TRBD1 (5 bases). The CDR3 consists of 15 residues. Germline V gene sequence: CDR1 MNHEY, CDR2 SVGAGI. The DNA for the CDR3 is TGTGCCAGCAGTTCCGTGGGGGGGGTTAACGATGGCTACACCTTC. Its translation is CASSSVGGVNDGYTF.

The chain employs TRBV2 and TRBJ2-7; the D gene is possibly TRBD1 (5 bases). Trimming took 4 bases from V and 8 from J, leaving 15 bases between them. This CDR3 is built from 13 residues. Germline V gene sequence: CDR1 SNHLY, CDR2 FYNNEI. In nucleotides, the CDR3 is TGTGCCAGCAGTGTTCCGTCAGACAGAAAGCAGTACTTC. Amino acid sequence: CASSVPSDRKQYF. Using reference TRBV2 and TRBJ2-7 for the parts outside the CDR3, the full variable domain is EPEVTQTPSHQVTQMGQEVILRCVPISNHLYFYWYRQILGQKVEFLVSFYNNEISEKSEIFDDQFSVERPDGSNFTLKIRSTKLEDSAMYFCASSVPSDRKQYFGPGTRLTVT.

V is TRBV5-1 and J is TRBJ2-7; tentatively, D is TRBD1 or TRBD2 (5 bases each). The CDR3 totals 15 residues. Germline V CDR1 and CDR2: SGHRS, YFSETQ. The V end lost 0 bases, the J end lost 5 bases, and 15 bases lay between the germline ends. The CDR3 is CASSLGRALRDEQYF. The DNA of the CDR3 is TGCGCCAGCAGCTTGGGGCGGGCCCTCAGGGACGAGCAGTACTTC.

The chain is built from TRBV5-1 and TRBJ2-7; D is perhaps TRBD1 (6 bases). The CDR3 totals 16 residues. CDR1 and CDR2 (germline): SGHRS, YFSETQ. Trimming left V 4 bases short and J 3 bases short, with 20 bases between. CDR3: CASSGRGWVGGYEQYF. The CDR3 DNA reads as TGCGCCAGCAGCGGCAGGGGCTGGGTAGGGGGCTACGAGCAGTACTTC.

In DNA form, the CDR3 reads TGTGCCATCAGTGCCCTCGGCGCCTGGAGAAGAGAGACCCAGTACTTC. Translated, it gives CAISALGAWRRETQYF. This chain connects TRBV10-3 to TRBJ2-5; D not certain. Trimming cost V 4 bases and J 4 bases, with 19 bases left between them. The CDR3 is 16 amino acids. From germline, CDR1 is ENHRY and CDR2 SYGVKD.

The genes are TRBV27 and TRBJ1-4, with TRBD1 as a possible D gene (6 bases). Germline V CDR1 and CDR2: MNHEY, SMNVEV (reference sequence). The CDR3 consists of 14 residues. The V end lost 4 bases, the J end lost 8 bases, and 14 bases lay between the germline ends. CDR3 in amino acids: CASSYGQSGEKLFF. DNA for the CDR3: TGTGCCAGCAGTTACGGACAGTCTGGCGAAAAACTGTTTTTT.

This clonotype showed up just once. The chain joins TRBV7-9 to TRBJ1-1, with no clear D. This CDR3 is 14 amino acids long. Trimming stripped 5 bases from V and 6 bases from J, with 16 bases between. Germline CDR1 and CDR2: SEHNR and FQNEAQ (reference sequence). CDR3 region: CASSQWAQTPEAFF. In nucleotides, the CDR3 is TGTGCCAGCAGCCAATGGGCACAGACCCCTGAAGCTTTCTTT. Based on the CDR3 plus reference TRBV7-9 and TRBJ1-1, the full variable domain is DTGVSQNPRHKITKRGQNVTFRCDPISEHNRLYWYRQTLGQGPEFLTYFQNEAQLEKSRLLSDRFSAERPKGSFSTLEIQRTEQGDSAMYLCASSQWAQTPEAFFGQGTRLTVV.

This chain joins TRBV20-1 and TRBJ1-4, with 9 positions matching TRBD1. CDR3 length: 15 residues. J gave up 5 bases and V 0 bases, and 4 bases lay outside the gene matches. Germline CDR1 is DFQATT and CDR2 is SNEGSKA (reference sequence). The CDR3 DNA follows: TGCAGTGCTAGAGATCCGGGACAGGGAAATGAAAAACTGTTTTTT. It specifies CSARDPGQGNEKLFF.

This clonotype has just a few counts. This rearrangement joins TRBV5-1 to TRBJ2-5, with D perhaps assigned TRBD1 or TRBD2 (5 bases each). V lost 4 bases and J lost 4, with 23 bases in between. Germline lookup yields CDR1 SGHRS and CDR2 YFSETQ. The CDR3 runs to 17 residues. CDR3 protein: CASSPGPQRGRSETQYF. The CDR3 DNA sequence: TGCGCCAGCAGCCCAGGCCCACAAAGGGGACGCTCAGAGACCCAGTACTTC.

In this sample, this clonotype turned up a few times. The chain links TRBV5-1 to TRBJ2-5, with 7 bases fitting TRBD1. The CDR3 totals 15 residues. The trim removed 5 bases at V and 2 bases at J, leaving 9 bases unmatched. Germline V gene lookup returns CDR1 SGHRS and CDR2 YFSETQ. CDR3 loop: CASSRNRGTQETQYF. DNA of the CDR3: TGCGCCAGCAGTCGGAACAGGGGAACTCAAGAGACCCAGTACTTC.

This clonotype was seen more than once but under ten times. V usage is TRBV5-1 and J usage is TRBJ2-5; D is tentatively TRBD1 or TRBD2 (5 bases each). V was cut by 0 bases and J by 5 bases, with 11 bases left in between. The CDR3 spans 14 residues. The V gene's germline CDR1 is SGHRS and CDR2 YFSETQ. CDR3 amino acids: CASSLGGETETQYF. CDR3 bases: TGCGCCAGCAGCTTGGGAGGGGAAACGGAGACCCAGTACTTC.

The CDR3 reads CASSQLRETGGGEQYF. In nucleotides, the CDR3 is TGCGCCAGCAGCCAATTGCGTGAGACAGGGGGCGGCGAGCAGTACTTC. The chain uses TRBV4-3 and TRBJ2-7; the match to TRBD1 covers 10 bases. From germline, CDR1 is LGHNA and CDR2 YSLEER. Germline trimming cut 2 bases from V and 6 bases from J; bases unmatched to any gene: 10. The CDR3 extends over 16 amino acids.

In its sample, this clonotype was seen many times. The chain couples TRBV6-5 to TRBJ1-5; 10 nucleotides agree with TRBD1. Germline loops: CDR1 MNHEY, CDR2 SVGAGI. The CDR3 covers 14 residues. The V gene end was trimmed by 6 bases and the J gene end by 1 base; junction bases not matched to a gene: 0. The CDR3 is CASRGQGSNQPQHF. Here the CDR3 DNA reads TGTGCCAGCAGGGGACAGGGGAGCAATCAGCCCCAGCATTTT.

The chain combines TRBV7-2 with TRBJ2-1; D tentatively reads TRBD1 or TRBD2 (5 bases each). CDR1 is SGHTA, CDR2 FQGNSA, per germline. Deletions cut 9 bases from V and 6 bases from J, with 18 bases between. This CDR3 has 14 residues. In nucleotides, the CDR3 is TGTGCCAGTACCACTATAATCGGGGCCAATGAGCAGTTCTTC. It is translated as CASTTIIGANEQFF.

The chain carries TRBV7-6 and TRBJ2-2; 9 bases align to TRBD2. The length of the CDR3 is 15 residues. V lost 3 bases, J lost 3 bases, and 2 bases stayed unmatched. Per the germline V gene, CDR1 is SGHVS and CDR2 is FNYEAQ. CDR3 nucleotides: TGTGCCAGCAGCTTCGTAGCGGGGGACACCGGGGAGCTGTTTTTT. This codes for CASSFVAGDTGELFF.

This clonotype came up a few times. V is TRBV12-3 or TRBV12-4 and J is TRBJ2-1, with 8 nucleotides matching TRBD1. The CDR3 totals 12 residues. Trimming removed 6 bases from V and 11 bases from J; junction bases left unmatched: 6. Here the CDR3 reads CASSRDRRKQFF. The CDR3 coding sequence is TGTGCCAGCAGCCGGGACAGGAGGAAGCAGTTCTTC.

In its sample, this clonotype was seen a few times. The J gene is TRBJ2-5, the V gene TRBV20-1; D ambiguous. Trimming left V 5 bases short and J 3 bases short, with 4 bases between. The germline V gene encodes CDR1 DFQATT and CDR2 SNEGSKA (reference sequence). This CDR3 comprises 10 residues. CDR3 coding DNA: TGCAGTGCTGGCAAAGAGACCCAGTACTTC. Encoded protein: CSAGKETQYF.

The J gene is TRBJ2-1, the V gene TRBV5-5; the D gene is possibly TRBD1 (5 bases). CDR1 and CDR2 (germline): SGHKS, YYEKEE (reference sequence). The CDR3 sequence is 15 residues long. Trimming left V 0 bases short and J 3 bases short, with 10 bases between. The chain's CDR3 is CASSLVGAVYNEQFF. The DNA for the CDR3 is TGTGCCAGCAGCTTGGTAGGGGCCGTCTACAATGAGCAGTTCTTC.

The rearrangement uses TRBV20-1 and TRBJ2-5, with TRBD2 matching 7 bases. This CDR3 comprises 17 residues. J gave up 5 bases and V 6 bases, and 21 bases lay outside the gene matches. From germline, CDR1 is DFQATT and CDR2 SNEGSKA (reference sequence). This CDR3 is CSAATSLLAAAEETQYF. The CDR3 nucleotides read TGCAGTGCCGCCACCTCCCTTCTAGCGGCAGCAGAGGAGACCCAGTACTTC.